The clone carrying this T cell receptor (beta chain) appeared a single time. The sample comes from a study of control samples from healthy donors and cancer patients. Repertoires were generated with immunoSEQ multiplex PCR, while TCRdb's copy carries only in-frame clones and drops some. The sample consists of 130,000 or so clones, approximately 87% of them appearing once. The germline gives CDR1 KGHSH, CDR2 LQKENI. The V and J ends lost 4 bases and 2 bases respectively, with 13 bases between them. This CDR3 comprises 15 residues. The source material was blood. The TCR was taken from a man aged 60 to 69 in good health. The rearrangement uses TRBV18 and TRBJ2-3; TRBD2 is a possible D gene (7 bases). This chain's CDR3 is CASSQGGLDTDTQYF. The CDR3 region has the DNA TGTGCCAGCTCACAGGGGGGGCTTGACACAGATACGCAGTATTTT.